What follows describes a single T cell receptor beta chain. Its antigen remains unidentified. The sample is drawn from a study of T cells in Graves' hyperthyroidism and ophthalmopathy. Overall study findings and caveats: Appearing also in blood were most of the thyroid clonotypes expanded above 0.001.

Disease duration was under 3 months in the ophthalmopathy patients, who also had a Clinical Activity Score of at least 3 and a NOSPECS grade of at least 4. In making diagnoses, clinical symptoms, serum thyroxine and TRAb, thyroid ultrasound and orbital computed tomography were all used. RNA transcripts provided the source from which TCR beta CDR3 regions were amplified. A first-round RT-PCR of the TCR CDR3 used the HTBI primer set. TCRdb re-derived calls from the multiplex PCR reads in MiXCR, one entry per CDR3 protein. This table has about 350,000 distinct CDR3 sequences, 15% to 20% appearing once. Germline-derived CDR1 and CDR2 are MNHNS and SASEGT. Trimming shortened V by 6 bases and J by 6 bases, and 18 bases separated the two germline ends. There are 14 residues in the CDR3.

This chain links TRBV6-1 with TRBJ2-7; D is possibly TRBD2 (6 bases). The origin of this receptor is a woman in her forties with Graves' ophthalmopathy. Sequences were obtained from blood. CDR3 DNA sequence: TGTGCCAGCAGCATAGAAGGAGGGATGAGCGAGCAGTACTTC. Translation gives CASSIEGGMSEQYF.